Shown below are 25 T cell receptor beta chains from a single sample sequenced in a study of shared T cell receptors in the human thymus. Using immunoSEQ multiplex PCR, the repertoire was profiled, and TCRdb retains in-frame clones only, with some absent. Of more than 300,000 clones listed, around 93% were seen once; the top ten hold approximately 0.02%. The sequenced material came from thymocytes. These receptors were taken from a human donor.

This clone was seen a single time. V usage is TRBV30 and J usage is TRBJ1-1; the D is unclear. The CDR3 is 14 amino acids. Per germline, CDR1 GTSNPN and CDR2 SVGIG (reference sequence). The germline V and J ends were trimmed by 0 bases and 8 bases, with 16 bases remaining between them. The CDR3 sequence is CAWSVPMGIGEAFF. The CDR3, as DNA: TGTGCCTGGAGTGTACCAATGGGGATAGGGGAAGCTTTCTTT.

This chain links TRBV19 with TRBJ1-3; TRBD1 agrees at 8 bases. CDR3 length: 14 amino acids. Trimming removed 6 bases from V and 2 bases from J; junction bases left unmatched: 3. Germline loops: CDR1 LNHDA, CDR2 SQIVND (reference sequence). The CDR3 here is CASRTTGAGNTIYF. CDR3 nucleotides: TGTGCCAGTAGGACGACAGGGGCTGGAAACACCATATATTTT.

This chain uses TRBV7-9 with TRBJ2-1; 7 bases match TRBD1. The J segment lost 8 bases and the V segment lost 1 base, leaving 11 bases of the junction unmatched. This CDR3 spans 16 amino acids. Germline CDR1 and CDR2: SEHNR and FQNEAQ (reference sequence). CDR3 loop: CASSLVEQGTLDEQFF. The CDR3, as DNA: TGTGCCAGCAGCTTAGTCGAACAGGGGACCCTCGATGAGCAGTTCTTC.

This sequence joins TRBV19 and TRBJ1-1, with 12 bases identical to TRBD1. The CDR3 is 17 residues long. CDR1 is LNHDA and CDR2 is SQIVND in the germline V gene (reference sequence). Losses at the gene ends were 4 bases for V and 1 base for J; bases not matched to a gene: 7. CDR3 protein: CASSTKGQGAGNTEAFF. The CDR3 DNA reads TGTGCCAGTAGTACCAAGGGACAGGGGGCTGGGAACACTGAAGCTTTCTTT.

The rearrangement joins TRBV27 to TRBJ2-3, with TRBD1 as a possible D gene (6 bases). Trimming took off 7 bases at V and 5 bases at J, with 19 bases between the two ends. CDR1 and CDR2 from the germline V gene are MNHEY and SMNVEV (reference sequence). This CDR3 is built from 15 residues. The CDR3 is CASKGYGGGRDTQYF. In DNA form, the CDR3 reads TGTGCCAGCAAGGGGTACGGTGGGGGCAGAGATACGCAGTATTTT.

V and J are TRBV9 and TRBJ2-1; 10 positions agree with TRBD2. Trimming cost V 6 bases and J 5 bases; bases outside gene matches: 8. CDR3 length equals 15 residues. Germline V gene lookup returns CDR1 SGDLS and CDR2 YYNGEE. CDR3 region: CASTLRTSGNNEQFF. CDR3 nucleotide sequence: TGTGCCAGCACCCTAAGGACTAGCGGCAACAATGAGCAGTTCTTC.

The chain employs TRBV7-9 and TRBJ1-1; 7 bases are shared with TRBD1. The J segment lost 5 bases and the V segment lost 5 bases, leaving 8 bases of the junction unmatched. Germline CDR1 reads SEHNR; CDR2 reads FQNEAQ (reference sequence). The CDR3 contains 14 residues. CDR3 DNA sequence: TGTGCCAGCAGCCCTCGACAGGGCGGGACTGAAGCTTTCTTT. It translates to CASSPRQGGTEAFF.

CDR3 amino acids: CASSLHPGLAGAPYEQYF. The DNA of the CDR3 is TGCGCCAGCAGCTTGCACCCGGGACTAGCGGGAGCTCCCTACGAGCAGTACTTC. V and J are TRBV5-1 and TRBJ2-7; 14 positions agree with TRBD2. V shed 1 base and J 2 bases; nucleotides not matched to a gene: 8. Germline V CDR1 and CDR2: SGHRS, YFSETQ. This CDR3 is 18 amino acids long.

The genes are TRBV28 and TRBJ2-7; D is undetermined. The germline CDR1 and CDR2 sequences are MDHEN and SYDVKM. The V end lost 2 bases, the J end lost 3 bases, and 8 bases lay between the germline ends. This CDR3 is built from 13 residues. The CDR3: CASSLLPGYEQYF. The CDR3 region has the DNA TGTGCCAGCAGTTTACTCCCTGGCTACGAGCAGTACTTC. Complete variable domain (other parts from reference TRBV28 and TRBJ2-7): DVKVTQSSRYLVKRTGEKVFLECVQDMDHENMFWYRQDPGLGLRLIYFSYDVKMKEKGDIPEGYSVSREKKERFSLILESASTNQTSMYLCASSLLPGYEQYFGPGTRLTVT.

V and J are TRBV2 and TRBJ2-1; the D gene is possibly TRBD2 (6 bases). CDR3 length: 15 amino acids. V lost 6 bases and J 2 bases, leaving 14 bases between the germline ends. The germline V gene has CDR1 SNHLY and CDR2 FYNNEI. In DNA, the CDR3 is TGTGCCAGCAGCGGGGGACTCCATCCCTACAATGAGCAGTTCTTC. Translating gives CASSGGLHPYNEQFF.

The CDR3 sequence: CATSSHRQGAIQPQHF. The DNA for the CDR3 is TGTGCCACCAGCAGTCATAGACAGGGGGCTATTCAGCCCCAGCATTTT. This chain joins TRBV15 and TRBJ1-5; 10 nucleotides line up with TRBD1. Germline lookup yields CDR1 LNHNV and CDR2 YYDKDF (reference sequence). The CDR3 length is 16 residues. V lost 3 bases to trimming and J lost 6 bases; unmatched junction nucleotides: 8.

This chain connects TRBV19 to TRBJ2-6; no firm D call. This CDR3 is built from 17 residues. V was pared by 4 bases and J by 5 bases, with 18 bases between. The germline gives CDR1 LNHDA, CDR2 SQIVND (reference sequence). Written as DNA, the CDR3 is TGTGCCAGTAGTAAGGTCAAATCACAAAGTCGGGCCAACGTCCTGACTTTC. Amino acid sequence: CASSKVKSQSRANVLTF.

The chain recombines TRBV27 with TRBJ2-3, with 8 bases identical to TRBD1. The germline CDR1 and CDR2 sequences are MNHEY and SMNVEV (reference sequence). The CDR3 spans 15 residues. The V and J ends lost 4 bases and 3 bases, in that order; junction bases with no gene match: 6. The CDR3 DNA is TGTGCCAGCAGTTCCCGGACAGGGTGGACAGATACGCAGTATTTT. It codes for CASSSRTGWTDTQYF.

The chain's CDR3 is CASSASDSNQPQHF. Here the CDR3 DNA reads TGTGCCAGCAGCGCTTCGGACAGCAATCAGCCCCAGCATTTT. The genes are TRBV9 and TRBJ1-5; D call uncertain. The CDR3 loop spans 14 amino acids. The V and J ends lost 3 bases and 1 base respectively, with 8 bases between them. Germline assignment: CDR1 SGDLS and CDR2 YYNGEE.

Comment on this clone: The identical CDR3 is also encoded by other nucleotide sequences in the sample. This chain links TRBV23-1 with TRBJ2-1; D may correspond to TRBD1 or TRBD2 (5 bases each). TRBV23-1 is placed among ORFs of uncertain function. Trimming took 0 bases from V and 15 from J, leaving 12 bases between them. This CDR3 is built from 12 residues. The CDR3 nucleotides read TGCGCCAGCAGTCAATCGGGACCTTTTCCGTTCTTC. Translating gives CASSQSGPFPFF.

The V call is TRBV6-5, the J call TRBJ2-7; no reliable D call. With 6 bases removed from V and 3 bases from J, the gap between germline ends came to 12 bases. The CDR3 contains 13 residues. Germline CDR1 reads MNHEY; CDR2 reads SVGAGI. DNA for the CDR3: TGTGCCAGCAGCCAAGGACGGATCTACGAGCAGTACTTC. It codes for CASSQGRIYEQYF.

This clone was found a few times. The V call is TRBV27, the J call TRBJ2-7, with D hard to call. Between the trimmed V and J ends, which lost 5 bases and 3 bases, there was a span of 11 bases. CDR1 and CDR2 (germline): MNHEY, SMNVEV (reference sequence). This CDR3 has 13 amino acids. The CDR3 DNA sequence: TGTGCCAGCAGTCCTGACATCTTCTACGAGCAGTACTTC. It translates to CASSPDIFYEQYF.

This CDR3 reads CASSVSGRVWEQYF. CDR3 sequence (DNA): TGTGCCAGCAGTGTAAGCGGGAGGGTTTGGGAGCAGTACTTC. This chain uses TRBV28 with TRBJ2-7, with 10 bases aligning to TRBD2. CDR1 is MDHEN, CDR2 SYDVKM, per germline. There are 14 residues in the CDR3. Trimming at V came to 5 bases and at J to 7 bases, leaving 8 bases not matched to a gene.

The chain has TRBV6-1 and TRBJ2-1, with TRBD2 matching 8 bases. CDR3 length: 15 amino acids. With 6 bases clipped from V and 6 bases from J, the junction kept 10 bases outside the gene matches. Germline V gives CDR1 MNHNS, CDR2 SASEGT. Here the CDR3 reads CASSAPGTRGNEQFF. CDR3 DNA: TGTGCCAGCAGCGCCCCCGGGACTAGAGGCAATGAGCAGTTCTTC.

This sequence joins TRBV28 and TRBJ2-7; D remains ambiguous. CDR3 size: 13 residues. Germline V gene sequence: CDR1 MDHEN, CDR2 SYDVKM. V lost 2 bases to trimming and J lost 4 bases, with 9 bases between them. Here the CDR3 reads CASSLIQKYEQYF. The CDR3 DNA sequence: TGTGCCAGCAGTTTAATTCAGAAATACGAGCAGTACTTC. The whole variable domain, remainder taken from reference TRBV28 and TRBJ2-7, is DVKVTQSSRYLVKRTGEKVFLECVQDMDHENMFWYRQDPGLGLRLIYFSYDVKMKEKGDIPEGYSVSREKKERFSLILESASTNQTSMYLCASSLIQKYEQYFGPGTRLTVT.

The CDR3 is CATVGPANIQYF. CDR3 nucleotide sequence: TGTGCCACCGTGGGGCCAGCAAACATTCAGTACTTC. The V call is TRBV2, the J call TRBJ2-4; TRBD1 might be the D (5 bases). Germline V gene sequence: CDR1 SNHLY, CDR2 FYNNEI. The CDR3 is made up of 12 amino acids. V shed 10 bases and J shed 6 bases, with 13 bases lying between them.

The V gene is TRBV6-5, the J gene TRBJ2-1; 8 bases are a match to TRBD1. CDR1 is MNHEY and CDR2 is SVGAGI in the germline V gene. V lost 4 bases, J lost 6 bases, and 5 bases stayed unmatched. The CDR3 totals 14 residues. DNA of the CDR3: TGTGCCAGCAGTTCAGGGGGCGCTTGCAATGAGCAGTTCTTC. Translating gives CASSSGGACNEQFF.

The V call is TRBV27, the J call TRBJ2-7; a weak D match, TRBD2 (6 bases). Trimming cost V 6 bases and J 2 bases, with 17 bases left between them. The CDR3 runs to 15 residues. The germline gives CDR1 MNHEY, CDR2 SMNVEV (reference sequence). The CDR3 here is CASSPRLAAPYEQYF. CDR3 in DNA: TGTGCCAGCAGCCCACGGTTAGCGGCCCCCTACGAGCAGTACTTC.

The genes are TRBV10-2 and TRBJ1-5; TRBD1 aligns across 8 bases. This CDR3 has 20 amino acids. J lost 2 bases, V lost 0 bases, and 15 bases had no gene match. Germline V gene sequence: CDR1 WSHSY, CDR2 SAAADI. The CDR3 is CASSESRGQGACSRNQPQHF. The CDR3 nucleotides are TGCGCCAGCAGTGAGTCGAGGGGTCAGGGGGCTTGTAGTCGCAATCAGCCCCAGCATTTT.

The chain carries TRBV13 and TRBJ2-1, with 7 bases that match TRBD1. Germline-derived CDR1 and CDR2 are PRHDT and FYEKMQ (reference sequence). V trimming: 8 bases; J trimming: 9 bases; junction bases outside the gene matches: 13. The CDR3 is 14 amino acids. CDR3 bases: TGTGCCAGCGGTCTTGGGCAGGGGGTCTTTGAGCAGTTCTTC. It encodes CASGLGQGVFEQFF. Supplemented by reference TRBV13 and TRBJ2-1, the full variable domain reads AAGVIQSPRHLIKEKRETATLKCYPIPRHDTVYWYQQGPGQDPQFLISFYEKMQSDKGSIPDRFSAQQFSDYHSELNMSSLELGDSALYFCASGLGQGVFEQFFGPGTRLTVL.